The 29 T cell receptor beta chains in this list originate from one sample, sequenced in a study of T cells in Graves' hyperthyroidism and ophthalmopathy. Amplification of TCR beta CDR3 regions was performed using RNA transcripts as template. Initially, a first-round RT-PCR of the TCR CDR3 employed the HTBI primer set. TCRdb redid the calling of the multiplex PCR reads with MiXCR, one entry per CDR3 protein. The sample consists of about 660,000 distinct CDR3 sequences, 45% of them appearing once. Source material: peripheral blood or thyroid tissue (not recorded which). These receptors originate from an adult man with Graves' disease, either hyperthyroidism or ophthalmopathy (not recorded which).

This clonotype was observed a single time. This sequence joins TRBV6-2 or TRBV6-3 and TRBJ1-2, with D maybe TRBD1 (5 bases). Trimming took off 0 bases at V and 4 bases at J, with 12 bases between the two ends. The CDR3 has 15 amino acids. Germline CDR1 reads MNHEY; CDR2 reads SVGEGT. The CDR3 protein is CASSYSERTSYGYTF. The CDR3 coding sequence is TGTGCCAGCAGTTACTCTGAACGGACAAGCTATGGCTACACCTTC.

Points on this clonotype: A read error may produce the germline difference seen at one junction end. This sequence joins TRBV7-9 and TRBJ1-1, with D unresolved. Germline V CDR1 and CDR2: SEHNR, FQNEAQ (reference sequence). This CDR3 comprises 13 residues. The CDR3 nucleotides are TGTGCCAGCGGCTTAGCGGGCGGAGCTGAAGCTTTCTTT. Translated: CASGLAGGAEAFF.

CDR3 sequence (DNA): TGTGCCTGGAGTGCTAGACAGCGCGGTGATCAGCCCCAGCATTTT. Its protein is CAWSARQRGDQPQHF. The chain carries TRBV7-6 and TRBJ1-5, with a weak D call TRBD1 (5 bases). The CDR3 is 15 residues long. Germline V gene lookup returns CDR1 SGHVS and CDR2 FNYEAQ. V lost 11 bases and J 5 bases, leaving 22 bases between the germline ends. Variable domain in full (rest from reference TRBV7-6 and TRBJ1-5): GAGVSQSPRYKVTKRGQDVALRCDPISGHVSLYWYRQALGQGPEFLTYFNYEAQQDKSGLPNDRFSAERPEGSISTLTIQRTEQRDSAMYRCAWSARQRGDQPQHFGDGTRLSIL.

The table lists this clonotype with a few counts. CDR3 protein: CASSLAWGSPNEAFF. The DNA of the CDR3 is TGCGCCAGCAGCTTGGCCTGGGGCAGCCCCAATGAAGCTTTCTTT. The gene calls are TRBV5-1 and TRBJ1-1, with D perhaps TRBD1 (5 bases). From germline, CDR1 is SGHRS and CDR2 YFSETQ. The CDR3 has 15 residues. Trimming cost V 0 bases and J 7 bases, with 16 bases left between them.

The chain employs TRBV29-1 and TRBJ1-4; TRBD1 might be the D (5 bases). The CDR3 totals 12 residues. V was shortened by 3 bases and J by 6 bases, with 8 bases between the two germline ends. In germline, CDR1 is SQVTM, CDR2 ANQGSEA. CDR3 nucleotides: TGCAGCGTTGATCAGGGATATGAAAAACTGTTTTTT. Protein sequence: CSVDQGYEKLFF.

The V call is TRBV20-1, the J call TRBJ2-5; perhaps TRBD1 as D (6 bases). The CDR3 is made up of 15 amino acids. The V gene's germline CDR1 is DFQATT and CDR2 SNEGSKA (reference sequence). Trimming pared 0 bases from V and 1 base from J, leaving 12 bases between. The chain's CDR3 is CSARDGQTIQETQYF. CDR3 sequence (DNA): TGCAGTGCTAGAGACGGACAGACCATCCAAGAGACCCAGTACTTC.

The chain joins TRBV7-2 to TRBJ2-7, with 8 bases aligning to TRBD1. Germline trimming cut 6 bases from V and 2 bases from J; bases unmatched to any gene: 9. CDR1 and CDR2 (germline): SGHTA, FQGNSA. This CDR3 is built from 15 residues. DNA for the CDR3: TGTGCCAGCAGACTGGACGACAGGGGTGCCTACGAGCAGTACTTC. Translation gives CASRLDDRGAYEQYF.

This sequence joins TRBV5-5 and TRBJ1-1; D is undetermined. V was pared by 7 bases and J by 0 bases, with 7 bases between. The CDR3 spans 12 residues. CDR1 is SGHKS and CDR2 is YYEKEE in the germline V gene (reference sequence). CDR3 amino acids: CASGIMNTEAFF. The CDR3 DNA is TGTGCCAGCGGAATAATGAACACTGAAGCTTTCTTT.

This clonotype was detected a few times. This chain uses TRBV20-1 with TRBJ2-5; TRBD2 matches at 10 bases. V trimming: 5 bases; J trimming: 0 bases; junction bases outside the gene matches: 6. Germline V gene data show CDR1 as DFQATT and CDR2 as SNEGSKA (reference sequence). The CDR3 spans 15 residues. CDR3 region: CSALAGEGYQETQYF. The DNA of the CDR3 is TGCAGTGCTCTAGCGGGAGAGGGGTACCAAGAGACCCAGTACTTC.

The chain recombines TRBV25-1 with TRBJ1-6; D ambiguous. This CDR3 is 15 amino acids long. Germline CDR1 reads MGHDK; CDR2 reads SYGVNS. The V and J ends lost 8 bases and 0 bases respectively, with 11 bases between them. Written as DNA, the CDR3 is TGTGCCAGCGGGAGCCGAAGCTCCTATAATTCACCCCTCCACTTT. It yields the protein CASGSRSSYNSPLHF.

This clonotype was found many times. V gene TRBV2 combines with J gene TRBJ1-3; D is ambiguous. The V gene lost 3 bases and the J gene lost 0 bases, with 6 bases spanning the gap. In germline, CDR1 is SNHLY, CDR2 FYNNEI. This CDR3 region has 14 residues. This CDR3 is CASSEVLSGNTIYF. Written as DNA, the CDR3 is TGTGCCAGCAGTGAGGTTCTCTCTGGAAACACCATATATTTT.

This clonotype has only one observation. CDR3 nucleotide sequence: TGTGCCAGTAGTGTATCCGGGACTACCATTACGCAGTATTTT. It is translated as CASSVSGTTITQYF. The chain couples TRBV19 to TRBJ2-3; 7 nucleotides align to TRBD2. With V trimmed by 5 bases and J by 8 bases, 10 bases remained unmatched. Germline V gene sequence: CDR1 LNHDA, CDR2 SQIVND (reference sequence). The CDR3 loop spans 14 amino acids.

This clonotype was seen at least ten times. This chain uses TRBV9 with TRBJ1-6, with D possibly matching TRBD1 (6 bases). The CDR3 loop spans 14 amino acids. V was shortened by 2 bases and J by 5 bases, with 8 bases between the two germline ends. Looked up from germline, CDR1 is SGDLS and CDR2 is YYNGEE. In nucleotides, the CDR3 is TGTGCCAGCAGCGTGGACAGTGATAATTCACCCCTCCACTTT. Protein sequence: CASSVDSDNSPLHF.

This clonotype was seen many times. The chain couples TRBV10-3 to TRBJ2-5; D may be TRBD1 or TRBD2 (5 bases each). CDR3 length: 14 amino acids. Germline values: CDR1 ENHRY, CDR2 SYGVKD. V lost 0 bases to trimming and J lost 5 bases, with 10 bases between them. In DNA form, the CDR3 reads TGTGCCATCAGTGAGTCGCTCAGGGAGGAGACCCAGTACTTC. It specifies CAISESLREETQYF.

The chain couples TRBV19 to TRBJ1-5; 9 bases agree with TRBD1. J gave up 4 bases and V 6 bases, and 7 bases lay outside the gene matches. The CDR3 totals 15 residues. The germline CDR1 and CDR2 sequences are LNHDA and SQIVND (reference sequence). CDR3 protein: CASRSYGTGNQPQHF. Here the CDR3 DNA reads TGTGCCAGTAGATCGTACGGGACAGGGAATCAGCCCCAGCATTTT.

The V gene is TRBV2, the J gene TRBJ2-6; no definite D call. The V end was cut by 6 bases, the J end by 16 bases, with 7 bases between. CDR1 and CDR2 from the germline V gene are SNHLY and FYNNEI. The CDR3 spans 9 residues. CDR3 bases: TGTGCCAGCAGACTGGGACTGACTTTC. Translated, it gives CASRLGLTF.

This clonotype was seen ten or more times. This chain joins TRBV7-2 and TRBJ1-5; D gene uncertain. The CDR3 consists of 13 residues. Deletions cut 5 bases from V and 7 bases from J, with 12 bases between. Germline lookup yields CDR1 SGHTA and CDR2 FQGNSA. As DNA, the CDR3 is TGTGCCAGCAGCCCCTTCCTGCAACAGCCCCAGCATTTT. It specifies CASSPFLQQPQHF.

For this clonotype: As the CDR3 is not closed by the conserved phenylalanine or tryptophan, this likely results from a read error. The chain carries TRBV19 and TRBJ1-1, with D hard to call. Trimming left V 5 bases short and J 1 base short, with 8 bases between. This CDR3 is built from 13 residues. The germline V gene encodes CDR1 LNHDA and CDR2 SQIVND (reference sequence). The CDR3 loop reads CASSLGENTEAFS. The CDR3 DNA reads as TGTGCCAGTAGTTTGGGTGAGAACACTGAAGCTTTCTCT.

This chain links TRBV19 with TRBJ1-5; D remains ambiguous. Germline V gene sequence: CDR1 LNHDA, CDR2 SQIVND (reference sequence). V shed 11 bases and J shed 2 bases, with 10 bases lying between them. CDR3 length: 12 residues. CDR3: CAGRAGNQPQHF. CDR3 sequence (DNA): TGTGCCGGCCGGGCCGGCAATCAGCCCCAGCATTTT. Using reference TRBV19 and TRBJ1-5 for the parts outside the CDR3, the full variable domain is DGGITQSPKYLFRKEGQNVTLSCEQNLNHDAMYWYRQDPGQGLRLIYYSQIVNDFQKGDIAEGYSVSREKKESFPLTVTSAQKNPTAFYLCAGRAGNQPQHFGDGTRLSIL.

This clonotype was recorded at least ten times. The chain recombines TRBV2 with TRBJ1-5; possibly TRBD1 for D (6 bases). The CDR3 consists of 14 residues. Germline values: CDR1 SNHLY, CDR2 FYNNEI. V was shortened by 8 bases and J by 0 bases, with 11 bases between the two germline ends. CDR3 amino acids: CASQEGHSNQPQHF. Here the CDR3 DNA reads TGTGCCAGCCAGGAGGGACATAGCAATCAGCCCCAGCATTTT.

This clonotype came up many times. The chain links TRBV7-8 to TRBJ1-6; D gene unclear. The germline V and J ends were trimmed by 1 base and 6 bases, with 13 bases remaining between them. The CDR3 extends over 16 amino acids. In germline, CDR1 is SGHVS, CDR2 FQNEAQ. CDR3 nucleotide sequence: TGTGCCAGCAGCTTAGAAGGGCGGGCTATTAATTCACCCCTCCACTTT. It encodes CASSLEGRAINSPLHF.

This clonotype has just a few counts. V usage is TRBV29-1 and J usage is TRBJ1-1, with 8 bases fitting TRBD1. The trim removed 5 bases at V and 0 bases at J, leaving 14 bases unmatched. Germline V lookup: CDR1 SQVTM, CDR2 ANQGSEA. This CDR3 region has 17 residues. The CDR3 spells CSVPRTGDRPLNTEAFF. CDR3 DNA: TGCAGCGTTCCACGCACCGGGGACAGGCCTTTGAACACTGAAGCTTTCTTT.

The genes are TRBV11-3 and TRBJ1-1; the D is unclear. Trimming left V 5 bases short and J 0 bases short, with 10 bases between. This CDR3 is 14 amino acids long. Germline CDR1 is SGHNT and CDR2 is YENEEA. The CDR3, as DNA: TGTGCCAGCAGCAAAGGACCGATGAACACTGAAGCTTTCTTT. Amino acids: CASSKGPMNTEAFF.

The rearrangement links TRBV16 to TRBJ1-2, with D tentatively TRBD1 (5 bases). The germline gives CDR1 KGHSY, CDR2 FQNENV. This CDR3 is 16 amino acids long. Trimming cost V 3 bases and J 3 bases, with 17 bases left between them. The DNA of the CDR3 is TGTGCCAGCAGCCAGTCGCCGAGCAGGGCGGACTATGGCTACACCTTC. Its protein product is CASSQSPSRADYGYTF.

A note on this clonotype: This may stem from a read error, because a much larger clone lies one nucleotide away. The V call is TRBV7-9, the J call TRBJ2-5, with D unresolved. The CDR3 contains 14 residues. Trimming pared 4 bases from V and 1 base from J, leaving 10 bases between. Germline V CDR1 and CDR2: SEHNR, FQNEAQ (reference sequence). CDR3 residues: CASSWELSQETQYF. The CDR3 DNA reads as TGTGCCAGCAGCTGGGAACTTTCCCAAGAGACCCAGTACTTC.

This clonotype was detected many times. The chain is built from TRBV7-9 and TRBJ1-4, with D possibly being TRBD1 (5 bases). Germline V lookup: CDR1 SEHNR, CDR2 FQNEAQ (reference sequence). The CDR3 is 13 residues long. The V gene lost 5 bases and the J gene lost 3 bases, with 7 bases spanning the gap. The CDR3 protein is CASSPGPNEKLFF. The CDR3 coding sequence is TGTGCCAGCAGCCCGGGACCTAATGAAAAACTGTTTTTT.

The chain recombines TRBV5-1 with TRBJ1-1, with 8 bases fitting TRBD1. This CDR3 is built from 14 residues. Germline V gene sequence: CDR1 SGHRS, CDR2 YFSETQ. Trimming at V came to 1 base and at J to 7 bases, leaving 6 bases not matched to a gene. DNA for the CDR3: TGCGCCAGCAGCTTGACAGGGGGTGAGTTTGAAGCTTTCTTT. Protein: CASSLTGGEFEAFF.

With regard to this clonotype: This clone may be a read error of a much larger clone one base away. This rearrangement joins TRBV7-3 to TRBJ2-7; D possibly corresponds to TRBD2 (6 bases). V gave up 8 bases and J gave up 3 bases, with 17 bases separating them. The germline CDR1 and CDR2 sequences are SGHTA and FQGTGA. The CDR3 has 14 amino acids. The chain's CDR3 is CASGTLLGGYEQYF. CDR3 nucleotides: TGTGCCAGCGGGACCCTGTTGGGGGGCTACGAGCAGTACTTC. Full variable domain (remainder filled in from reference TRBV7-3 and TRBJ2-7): GAGVSQTPSNKVTEKGKYVELRCDPISGHTALYWYRQSLGQGPEFLIYFQGTGAADDSGLPNDRFFAVRPEGSVSTLKIQRTERGDSAVYLCASGTLLGGYEQYFGPGTRLTVT.

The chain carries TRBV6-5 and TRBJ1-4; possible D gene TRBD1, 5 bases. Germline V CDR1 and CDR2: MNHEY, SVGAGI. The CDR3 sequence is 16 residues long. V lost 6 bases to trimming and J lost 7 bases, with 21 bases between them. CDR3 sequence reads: CASSQGTAVGREKLFF. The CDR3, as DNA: TGTGCCAGCAGCCAAGGGACCGCCGTGGGACGTGAAAAACTGTTTTTT.